Sequencing of this T cell receptor beta chain was carried out in a study of PD-L1 blockade in urothelial cancer. Study as a whole: It was at some point between 2012 and 2014 that patients started atezolizumab at 1,200 mg intravenously every 3 weeks. Male patients with bladder-origin urothelial cancer numbered about 85% of the roughly 29.

The V end was cut by 7 bases, the J end by 3 bases, with 18 bases between. Germline V gives CDR1 MDHEN, CDR2 SYDVKM. This CDR3 has 15 amino acids. The data were produced by immunoSEQ multiplex PCR, yet TCRdb's version contains in-frame clones alone and is incomplete. The data hold tens of thousands of clones, with roughly 84% observed a single time. This clone was observed a single time. As to time point: pretreatment peripheral blood. The sequence was obtained from a woman between 65 and 79 years old with urothelial cancer. Sequenced here: PBMCs, sampled around atezolizumab (anti-PD-L1) treatment. This rearrangement joins TRBV28 to TRBJ1-2, with a possible D match to TRBD1 (6 bases). In nucleotides, the CDR3 is TGTGCCAGCACCCAAGACTGGCAGGGGCACTATGGCTACACCTTC. As protein: CASTQDWQGHYGYTF.